These T cell receptor beta chains were read from a single sample in a study of memory CD4+ T cells and cytomegalovirus serostatus. The repertoire was sequenced with immunoSEQ multiplex PCR; TCRdb's copy has only in-frame clones and lacks some. The sample has about 57,000 clones, around 80% seen once. The sample was memory CD4+ T cells from blood. These receptors were taken from an adult in good health and CMV-seronegative. Each CDR3 is given with its conserved first and last residue. The order of the fields is J gene, V gene, clone size, D gene, CDR3 protein, CDR3 DNA. A D gene is named only where the DNA matches it firmly. A row's size may be missing; if present it is once, few, many or a size class.

>TRBJ1-1|TRBV7-2|.|.
CASSPRAGGKTEAFF
TGTGCCAGCAGCCCGCGAGCTGGGGGCAAAACTGAAGCTTTCTTT
>TRBJ2-1|TRBV10-1|.|.
CASSLGGGSPHNEQFF
TGCGCCAGCAGTCTGGGTGGGGGGAGTCCCCACAATGAGCAGTTCTTC
>TRBJ2-7|TRBV15|.|.
CATSRDRGHEQYF
TGTGCCACCAGCAGAGACAGGGGTCACGAGCAGTACTTC
>TRBJ2-5|TRBV2|.|TRBD1
CATRRTGYKETQYF
TGTGCCACAAGGAGGACAGGGTACAAGGAGACCCAGTACTTC
>TRBJ1-6|TRBV29-1|.|TRBD1
CSAQTGENSPLHF
TGCAGCGCCCAAACAGGGGAAAATTCACCCCTCCACTTT
>TRBJ2-7|TRBV28|.|TRBD1
CASARQGINEQYF
TGTGCCAGCGCGAGACAGGGGATAAACGAGCAGTACTTC
>TRBJ1-4|TRBV19|.|TRBD1
CASRPQGAREKLFF
TGTGCCAGTAGACCACAGGGGGCTAGGGAAAAACTGTTTTTT
>TRBJ2-1|TRBV2|.|TRBD2
CASGGGSSYNEQFF
TGTGCCAGCGGGGGGGGGAGCTCCTACAATGAGCAGTTCTTC
>TRBJ2-3|TRBV5-5|.|TRBD2
CASSKGLAGHGREDTQYF
TGTGCCAGCAGCAAGGGACTAGCGGGCCACGGCCGGGAAGATACGCAGTATTTT
>TRBJ1-5|TRBV6-1|many|.
CASRGGSSNQPQHF
TGTGCCAGCAGGGGCGGTAGTAGCAATCAGCCCCAGCATTTT
>TRBJ2-1|TRBV5-1|.|TRBD1
CASSPGGKNEQFF
TGCGCCAGCAGCCCAGGGGGCAAGAATGAGCAGTTCTTC
>TRBJ1-2|TRBV6-1|.|TRBD1
CAVPGQGAVYGYTF
TGTGCCGTTCCGGGACAGGGGGCTGTCTATGGCTACACCTTC
>TRBJ2-7|TRBV6-6|.|.
CASRLTHTYEQYF
TGTGCCAGCAGGCTGACCCATACCTACGAGCAGTACTTC
>TRBJ1-2|TRBV5-6|.|.
CASSLFSGGSNYGYTF
TGTGCCAGCAGCTTGTTCTCGGGGGGCTCTAACTATGGCTACACCTTC
>TRBJ2-1|TRBV9|.|TRBD2
CASSVGLAGSFDEQFF
TGTGCCAGCAGCGTGGGACTAGCGGGAAGTTTCGATGAGCAGTTCTTC
>TRBJ1-1|TRBV4-1|.|TRBD1
CASSQDLAGGNTEAFF
TGCGCCAGCAGCCAAGATCTGGCAGGGGGGAACACTGAAGCTTTCTTT
>TRBJ2-1|TRBV5-1|.|TRBD1
CASSHPGQGFNEQFF
TGCGCCAGCAGCCATCCGGGACAGGGCTTCAATGAGCAGTTCTTC
>TRBJ1-4|TRBV4-2|.|.
CASSQDGGHTNEKLFF
TGTGCCAGCAGCCAAGATGGGGGGCATACTAATGAAAAACTGTTTTTT